The 19 T cell receptor beta chains reported below all come from one sample, sequenced in a study of T cell changes during pregnancy in multiple sclerosis. Method: immunoSEQ multiplex PCR; TCRdb's copy keeps in-frame clones and lacks some. This sample has 130,000 or so clones, with 90% to 96% found just once. The starting material was peripheral blood, obtained after pregnancy. The source is a female donor with multiple sclerosis, enrolled in a pregnancy study.

The gene calls are TRBV7-2 and TRBJ2-7; TRBD2 matches at 7 bases. There are 17 residues in the CDR3. Germline V gene data show CDR1 as SGHTA and CDR2 as FQGNSA. The V and J ends lost 0 bases and 2 bases, in that order; junction bases with no gene match: 10. CDR3 protein: CASSLAMDAGRPYEQYF. The CDR3 region has the DNA TGTGCCAGCAGCTTAGCGATGGACGCCGGGAGGCCCTACGAGCAGTACTTC.

This clone came up once. V usage is TRBV18 and J usage is TRBJ2-7, with 9 bases lining up with TRBD1. J was trimmed by 5 bases and V by 3 bases; bases with no gene match: 2. Germline-derived CDR1 and CDR2 are KGHSH and LQKENI. The CDR3 has 13 residues. The CDR3 loop is CASSPGTGNEQYF. In DNA form, the CDR3 reads TGTGCCAGCTCACCTGGGACAGGGAACGAGCAGTACTTC.

The chain has TRBV18 and TRBJ1-2; 7 bases map to TRBD1. Germline CDR1 is KGHSH and CDR2 is LQKENI. The trim removed 6 bases at V and 4 bases at J, leaving 8 bases unmatched. This CDR3 region has 14 residues. As DNA, the CDR3 is TGTGCCAGCTCTCCCGGGACAGCGCTCTATGGCTACACCTTC. Its protein product is CASSPGTALYGYTF. The variable domain in full, with the rest retrieved from reference TRBV18 and TRBJ1-2, is NAGVMQNPRHLVRRRGQEARLRCSPMKGHSHVYWYRQLPEEGLKFMVYLQKENIIDESGMPKERFSAEFPKEGPSILRIQQVVRGDSAAYFCASSPGTALYGYTFGSGTRLTVV.

The DNA for the CDR3 is TGTGCCAGCAGTTACTCGCAGGACTACGAGCAGTACTTC. It translates to CASSYSQDYEQYF. The chain carries TRBV6-5 and TRBJ2-7; no clear D gene. Trimming took off 0 bases at V and 3 bases at J, with 6 bases between the two ends. The V gene's germline CDR1 is MNHEY and CDR2 SVGAGI. The CDR3 contains 13 residues.

The J gene is TRBJ2-5, the V gene TRBV5-4; 8 bases align to TRBD2. Germline V CDR1 and CDR2: SGHNT, YYREEE (reference sequence). V lost 2 bases to trimming and J lost 1 base; unmatched junction nucleotides: 7. This CDR3 is built from 16 residues. The chain's CDR3 is CASSFGTSKGQETQYF. The CDR3 nucleotides are TGTGCCAGCAGCTTTGGGACTAGTAAGGGCCAAGAGACCCAGTACTTC.

Written as DNA, the CDR3 is TGCGCCAGCAGCTTGGTATCTAGCGGGAGTACAGATACGCAGTATTTT. Translation: CASSLVSSGSTDTQYF. This chain connects TRBV5-1 to TRBJ2-3, with 10 bases lining up with TRBD2. Germline V gives CDR1 SGHRS, CDR2 YFSETQ. With 0 bases clipped from V and 3 bases from J, the junction kept 4 bases outside the gene matches. There are 16 residues in the CDR3.

Comment on this clone: Other DNA sequences in this specimen translate into the identical CDR3. The chain links TRBV29-1 to TRBJ2-7; a possible D gene is TRBD1 (5 bases). CDR1 is SQVTM, CDR2 ANQGSEA, per germline. The germline V and J ends were trimmed by 6 bases and 5 bases, with 14 bases remaining between them. The CDR3 is made up of 12 amino acids. The CDR3 DNA sequence: TGCAGCGTCGGAGCAGGGTCCAACGAGCAGTACTTC. Translating it yields CSVGAGSNEQYF.

This clone was seen once. The chain uses TRBV27 and TRBJ2-7; 9 positions agree with TRBD1. This CDR3 region has 15 residues. Germline values: CDR1 MNHEY, CDR2 SMNVEV (reference sequence). The junction had 4 bases not matched to a gene; V was cut back by 3 bases and J by 1 base. CDR3 DNA: TGTGCCAGCAGTTTGGAGACAGGGGGGTCCTACGAGCAGTACTTC. Translating it yields CASSLETGGSYEQYF.

The rearrangement joins TRBV4-2 to TRBJ2-1, with TRBD2 matching over 11 bases. Germline loops: CDR1 LGHNA, CDR2 YNFKEQ. Unmatched junction bases numbered 3, after V lost 2 bases and J lost 0 bases. This CDR3 is built from 17 residues. The DNA for the CDR3 is TGTGCCAGCAGCCAACCGACTAGCGGGACCTCCTACAATGAGCAGTTCTTC. It is translated as CASSQPTSGTSYNEQFF.

The chain joins TRBV4-1 to TRBJ1-2, with D perhaps matching TRBD1 (5 bases). Per the germline V gene, CDR1 is MGHRA and CDR2 is YSYEKL. This CDR3 has 16 amino acids. V shed 0 bases and J shed 3 bases, with 14 bases lying between them. The CDR3 protein is CASSQDSTAGHYGYTF. CDR3 nucleotide sequence: TGCGCCAGCAGCCAAGATTCGACGGCGGGACACTATGGCTACACCTTC.

The chain employs TRBV7-9 and TRBJ2-1, with D hard to call. The CDR3 runs 13 residues. CDR1 is SEHNR, CDR2 FQNEAQ, per germline (reference sequence). Trimming removed 2 bases at V and 8 bases at J, with 10 bases between. The DNA for the CDR3 is TGTGCCAGCAGCTTATACTTGTCCGATGAGCAGTTCTTC. This gives the protein CASSLYLSDEQFF. Variable domain in full (rest from reference TRBV7-9 and TRBJ2-1): DTGVSQNPRHKITKRGQNVTFRCDPISEHNRLYWYRQTLGQGPEFLTYFQNEAQLEKSRLLSDRFSAERPKGSFSTLEIQRTEQGDSAMYLCASSLYLSDEQFFGPGTRLTVL.

CDR3 coding DNA: TGTGCCTGGAGTGGAGGACAGGGTGGCGAGCAGTACTTC. Encoded protein: CAWSGGQGGEQYF. This chain links TRBV30 with TRBJ2-7, with TRBD1 matching 8 bases. The CDR3 loop spans 13 amino acids. With 1 base clipped from V and 6 bases from J, the junction kept 5 bases outside the gene matches. Germline V lookup: CDR1 GTSNPN, CDR2 SVGIG (reference sequence).

The rearrangement joins TRBV5-1 to TRBJ2-1; D is perhaps TRBD1 (6 bases). The CDR3 totals 13 residues. Trimming shortened V by 0 bases and J by 7 bases, and 8 bases separated the two germline ends. Germline V gene data show CDR1 as SGHRS and CDR2 as YFSETQ. CDR3 DNA: TGCGCCAGCAGCTTGGCCAGGGGAAATGAGCAGTTCTTC. Its protein is CASSLARGNEQFF.

The chain is built from TRBV7-9 and TRBJ1-2; the match to TRBD1 covers 7 bases. The CDR3 totals 13 residues. Trimming at V came to 1 base and at J to 8 bases, leaving 4 bases not matched to a gene. Germline CDR1 SEHNR, CDR2 FQNEAQ (reference sequence). For the CDR3, the DNA is TGTGCCAGCAGCTTAGGGAGGGGGCGAGGCTACACCTTC. Its translation is CASSLGRGRGYTF.

The chain recombines TRBV10-2 with TRBJ2-3; D not certain. V lost 6 bases to trimming and J lost 0 bases, with 4 bases between them. This CDR3 is built from 12 residues. CDR1 and CDR2 from the germline V gene are WSHSY and SAAADI. This chain's CDR3 is CASSPSTDTQYF. The CDR3 nucleotides are TGCGCCAGCAGCCCTAGCACAGATACGCAGTATTTT.

The chain joins TRBV19 to TRBJ2-2, with 11 positions matching TRBD1. CDR1 and CDR2 from the germline V gene are LNHDA and SQIVND (reference sequence). The CDR3 runs 16 residues. V shed 6 bases and J 0 bases; nucleotides not matched to a gene: 3. CDR3: CASSPGQGANTGELFF. CDR3 DNA sequence: TGTGCCAGTAGCCCGGGACAGGGGGCGAACACCGGGGAGCTGTTTTTT. The variable domain in full, with the rest retrieved from reference TRBV19 and TRBJ2-2, is DGGITQSPKYLFRKEGQNVTLSCEQNLNHDAMYWYRQDPGQGLRLIYYSQIVNDFQKGDIAEGYSVSREKKESFPLTVTSAQKNPTAFYLCASSPGQGANTGELFFGEGSRLTVL.

This rearrangement joins TRBV28 to TRBJ1-3; 8 bases fit TRBD1. The CDR3 length is 17 residues. CDR1 and CDR2 (germline): MDHEN, SYDVKM. J was trimmed by 0 bases and V by 1 base; bases with no gene match: 5. Here the CDR3 reads CASSLLTGTGSGNTIYF. DNA for the CDR3: TGTGCCAGCAGTTTATTAACCGGGACAGGCTCTGGAAACACCATATATTTT. The full variable domain, with the rest looked up from reference TRBV28 and TRBJ1-3, is DVKVTQSSRYLVKRTGEKVFLECVQDMDHENMFWYRQDPGLGLRLIYFSYDVKMKEKGDIPEGYSVSREKKERFSLILESASTNQTSMYLCASSLLTGTGSGNTIYFGEGSWLTVV.

This clone occurred once. The V gene is TRBV7-9, the J gene TRBJ2-7; 8 bases match TRBD2. V lost 1 base to trimming and J lost 6 bases; unmatched junction nucleotides: 8. CDR1 SEHNR and CDR2 FQNEAQ come from the germline V gene (reference sequence). The CDR3 has 15 amino acids. For the CDR3, the DNA is TGTGCCAGCAGCTTAGGCGGGACTAGGACCTCCGAGCAGTACTTC. Residues: CASSLGGTRTSEQYF.

J is TRBJ2-7 and V is TRBV28, with 8 bases identical to TRBD2. Trimming removed 3 bases from V and 2 bases from J; junction bases left unmatched: 9. CDR3 length: 16 residues. Germline CDR1 and CDR2: MDHEN and SYDVKM. The CDR3 loop is CASSFRLLAEPYEQYF. As DNA, the CDR3 is TGTGCCAGCAGTTTCCGCCTACTAGCGGAGCCCTACGAGCAGTACTTC.